The 32 T cell receptor beta chains reported below all come from one sample, sequenced in a study of identifying expanded T cells in peripheral blood. TCRdb's table, derived via immunoSEQ multiplex PCR, lists solely in-frame clones and lacks some. The repertoire holds approximately 100,000 clones, with 88% as singletons. The sequenced sample was blood. These receptors were obtained from a person aged 18-69 years in good health.

The rearrangement links TRBV13 to TRBJ1-1; D not certain. V gave up 1 base and J gave up 1 base, with 10 bases separating them. The germline CDR1 and CDR2 sequences are PRHDT and FYEKMQ (reference sequence). The CDR3 contains 15 residues. In DNA, the CDR3 is TGTGCCAGCAGCTTAGTCCGGGCAGGGAACACTGAAGCTTTCTTT. This sequence encodes CASSLVRAGNTEAFF.

This clone was recorded once. The chain combines TRBV30 with TRBJ2-1; TRBD2 agrees at 8 bases. Trimming cost V 3 bases and J 9 bases; bases outside gene matches: 13. Germline CDR1 and CDR2: GTSNPN and SVGIG (reference sequence). This CDR3 region has 15 residues. The DNA of the CDR3 is TGTGCCTGGAGGGAAGTGGGACTAGATTCTACTGAGCAGTTCTTC. Protein product: CAWREVGLDSTEQFF.

The table lists this clone with a few counts. CDR3 loop: CASSIQGDTIYF. The CDR3 nucleotides read TGTGCCAGCAGTATACAGGGTGACACCATATATTTT. The chain is built from TRBV6-6 and TRBJ1-3; tentative D call: TRBD1 (6 bases). V was trimmed by 5 bases and J by 8 bases, leaving 10 bases between them. The CDR3 length is 12 residues. CDR1 is MNHNY, CDR2 SVGAGI, per germline (reference sequence).

The chain employs TRBV19 and TRBJ2-1, with D maybe TRBD1 (6 bases). This CDR3 spans 15 amino acids. The V gene lost 3 bases and the J gene lost 6 bases, with 15 bases spanning the gap. Germline assignment: CDR1 LNHDA and CDR2 SQIVND (reference sequence). Here the CDR3 reads CASSMRGKDLNEQFF. The DNA of the CDR3 is TGTGCCAGTAGTATGAGGGGGAAGGACCTCAATGAGCAGTTCTTC.

In this sample, this clone turned up once. In DNA form, the CDR3 reads TGTGCCTGGGACAGGGGTTTCTACGAGCAGTACTTC. Its translation: CAWDRGFYEQYF. The rearrangement links TRBV30 to TRBJ2-7; 8 bases line up with TRBD1. Germline-derived CDR1 and CDR2 are GTSNPN and SVGIG (reference sequence). V was pared by 5 bases and J by 3 bases, with 3 bases of the junction left unmatched. The CDR3 runs 12 residues.

The rearrangement uses TRBV7-8 and TRBJ1-5; D is uncertain. CDR3 length: 16 residues. Germline lookup yields CDR1 SGHVS and CDR2 FQNEAQ. V was clipped by 0 bases and J by 2 bases, with 11 bases between them. The CDR3 reads CASSLAVGSGNQPQHF. CDR3 DNA sequence: TGTGCCAGCAGCTTAGCGGTGGGGAGTGGCAATCAGCCCCAGCATTTT.

The chain is built from TRBV7-2 and TRBJ1-3; D remains ambiguous. Germline values: CDR1 SGHTA, CDR2 FQGNSA. This CDR3 comprises 15 residues. With 3 bases removed from V and 0 bases from J, the gap between germline ends came to 9 bases. CDR3 loop: CASSFWTLSGNTIYF. Written as DNA, the CDR3 is TGTGCCAGCAGCTTCTGGACTCTCTCTGGAAACACCATATATTTT. Full variable domain (rest looked up from reference TRBV7-2 and TRBJ1-3): GAGVSQSPSNKVTEKGKDVELRCDPISGHTALYWYRQSLGQGLEFLIYFQGNSAPDKSGLPSDRFSAERTGGSVSTLTIQRTQQEDSAVYLCASSFWTLSGNTIYFGEGSWLTVV.

The chain has TRBV5-6 and TRBJ2-2; a weak D match, TRBD2 (5 bases). This CDR3 is 17 amino acids long. CDR1 SGHDT and CDR2 YYEEEE come from the germline V gene. Trimming pared 5 bases from V and 7 bases from J, leaving 24 bases between. This chain's CDR3 is CASRPVSEAIRGGELFF. In DNA form, the CDR3 reads TGTGCCAGCAGACCCGTGTCAGAAGCAATTCGGGGCGGGGAGCTGTTTTTT.

The chain combines TRBV19 with TRBJ2-1, with 14 bases that match TRBD2. Germline lookup yields CDR1 LNHDA and CDR2 SQIVND (reference sequence). The CDR3 loop spans 20 amino acids. V shed 3 bases, J shed 2 bases, and the junction held 12 bases outside the gene matches. The CDR3 spells CASSIRLGTSGSKAYNEQFF. The CDR3 DNA sequence: TGTGCCAGTAGTATCCGCCTCGGGACTAGCGGGAGTAAGGCCTACAATGAGCAGTTCTTC. The variable domain in full, completed from reference TRBV19 and TRBJ2-1, reads DGGITQSPKYLFRKEGQNVTLSCEQNLNHDAMYWYRQDPGQGLRLIYYSQIVNDFQKGDIAEGYSVSREKKESFPLTVTSAQKNPTAFYLCASSIRLGTSGSKAYNEQFFGPGTRLTVL.

The chain combines TRBV27 with TRBJ2-7, with D perhaps TRBD1 (6 bases). V lost 4 bases to trimming and J lost 0 bases, with 13 bases between them. CDR3 size: 15 residues. The germline gives CDR1 MNHEY, CDR2 SMNVEV (reference sequence). The chain's CDR3 is CASSSRQASSYEQYF. In DNA form, the CDR3 reads TGTGCCAGCAGTTCCAGACAGGCCAGCTCCTACGAGCAGTACTTC.

Written as DNA, the CDR3 is TGTGCCAGCAGCGCCGGGGTGGGTTCCTACGAGCAGTACTTC. Residues: CASSAGVGSYEQYF. The rearrangement joins TRBV7-7 to TRBJ2-7; TRBD2 might be the D (5 bases). Germline V gives CDR1 SSHAT, CDR2 FNYEAQ (reference sequence). Trimming stripped 5 bases from V and 1 base from J, with 12 bases between. CDR3 length equals 14 residues.

The chain is built from TRBV11-2 and TRBJ1-4; tentatively, D is TRBD1 (5 bases). CDR3 size: 16 residues. Germline CDR1 and CDR2: SGHAT and FQNNGV. Trimming removed 3 bases at V and 4 bases at J, with 15 bases between. This CDR3 is CASSFSNRGLNEKLFF. CDR3 DNA: TGTGCCAGCAGCTTTTCCAACCGGGGCCTTAATGAAAAACTGTTTTTT.

The chain is built from TRBV5-8 and TRBJ1-1, with D possibly TRBD1 on 6 matching bases. CDR1 and CDR2 from the germline V gene are SGHTS and YDEGEE. Trimming cost V 3 bases and J 1 base, with 13 bases left between them. The length of the CDR3 is 15 residues. The chain's CDR3 is CASSWPGTPNTEAFF. CDR3 nucleotides: TGTGCCAGCAGCTGGCCGGGGACACCGAACACTGAAGCTTTCTTT.

Notes on this clone: This may come from a read error, since a much larger clone is one base off. The V call is TRBV6-5, the J call TRBJ2-6; no clear D. V was clipped by 2 bases and J by 0 bases, with 2 bases between them. The germline gives CDR1 MNHEY, CDR2 SVGAGI. There are 14 residues in the CDR3. DNA of the CDR3: TGTGCCAGCAGTTACAGCTCTGGGGCCAACGTCCTGACTTTC. Translated: CASSYSSGANVLTF.

The gene calls are TRBV19 and TRBJ2-7; D could derive from TRBD1 or TRBD2 (5 bases each). Between the trimmed V and J ends, which lost 6 bases and 6 bases, there was a span of 21 bases. Germline V gene lookup returns CDR1 LNHDA and CDR2 SQIVND (reference sequence). This CDR3 region has 15 residues. CDR3 sequence reads: CASSRRQGGSGEQYF. DNA of the CDR3: TGTGCCAGTAGCCGGAGGCAGGGTGGTTCCGGCGAGCAGTACTTC.

This chain links TRBV7-2 with TRBJ2-1; TRBD2 matches 14 bases. The CDR3 is made up of 16 amino acids. The ends lost 7 bases at V and 2 bases at J; junction bases unmatched: 4. The germline V gene encodes CDR1 SGHTA and CDR2 FQGNSA. This CDR3 is CASKTSGRDPYNEQFF. As DNA, the CDR3 is TGTGCCAGCAAGACTAGCGGGAGGGATCCCTACAATGAGCAGTTCTTC.

This chain connects TRBV28 to TRBJ1-4; D is possibly TRBD1 (5 bases). Germline V CDR1 and CDR2: MDHEN, SYDVKM. This CDR3 is 13 amino acids long. The ends were cut back, 7 bases at V and 7 bases at J, with 13 bases in the middle. The DNA for the CDR3 is TGTGCCAGCATCAGAAACGGGGGTGAAAAACTGTTTTTT. Protein: CASIRNGGEKLFF. Full variable domain (outside the CDR3, taken from reference TRBV28 and TRBJ1-4): DVKVTQSSRYLVKRTGEKVFLECVQDMDHENMFWYRQDPGLGLRLIYFSYDVKMKEKGDIPEGYSVSREKKERFSLILESASTNQTSMYLCASIRNGGEKLFFGSGTQLSVL.

V gene TRBV2 combines with J gene TRBJ2-3; TRBD1 aligns across 7 bases. Per germline, CDR1 SNHLY and CDR2 FYNNEI. The ends lost 6 bases at V and 0 bases at J; junction bases unmatched: 3. This CDR3 contains 14 residues. The CDR3 is CASRGQTSTDTQYF. CDR3 sequence (DNA): TGTGCCAGCAGGGGACAGACTAGCACAGATACGCAGTATTTT.

Comments on this clone: Other DNA sequences in this sample translate to the same CDR3. The V gene is TRBV6-4, the J gene TRBJ2-3; TRBD2 matches at 11 bases. The CDR3 covers 15 residues. CDR1 is MRHNA, CDR2 SNTAGT, per germline. V was clipped by 4 bases and J by 3 bases; unmatched bases: 3. CDR3 nucleotides: TGTGCCAGCAGTGTCTTAGCGGGAGGGACAGATACGCAGTATTTT. It yields the protein CASSVLAGGTDTQYF.

The rearrangement joins TRBV7-3 to TRBJ2-3; D call uncertain. Looked up from germline, CDR1 is SGHTA and CDR2 is FQGTGA. The V end was cut by 2 bases, the J end by 0 bases, with 9 bases between. The CDR3 has 15 amino acids. CDR3 coding DNA: TGTGCCAGCAGCTTATGGGCGGCGAGCACAGATACGCAGTATTTT. Translated, it gives CASSLWAASTDTQYF.

The J gene is TRBJ2-3, the V gene TRBV19, with 14 bases fitting TRBD2. Trimming at V came to 5 bases and at J to 0 bases, leaving 10 bases not matched to a gene. This CDR3 comprises 19 residues. The germline gives CDR1 LNHDA, CDR2 SQIVND (reference sequence). The CDR3 spells CASSLTSRLAGGSTDTQYF. Written as DNA, the CDR3 is TGTGCCAGTAGTCTCACTTCCCGACTAGCGGGAGGGAGCACAGATACGCAGTATTTT.

The DNA for the CDR3 is TGCAGCGTTGGACAGGGGGCGGGGGAGCAGTACTTC. This sequence encodes CSVGQGAGEQYF. The rearrangement links TRBV29-1 to TRBJ2-7; TRBD1 matches 10 bases. Losses at the gene ends were 4 bases for V and 7 bases for J; bases not matched to a gene: 4. Per germline, CDR1 SQVTM and CDR2 ANQGSEA. This CDR3 contains 12 residues.

This chain connects TRBV6-5 to TRBJ2-2; D may correspond to TRBD1 or TRBD2 (5 bases each). The CDR3 spans 15 residues. Germline V lookup: CDR1 MNHEY, CDR2 SVGAGI. Deletions cut 6 bases from V and 0 bases from J, with 11 bases between. The CDR3 spells CASSRDPANTGELFF. CDR3 sequence (DNA): TGTGCCAGCAGCAGGGACCCAGCGAACACCGGGGAGCTGTTTTTT.

The J gene is TRBJ2-1, the V gene TRBV6-1, with 11 bases identical to TRBD2. This CDR3 region has 15 residues. Germline V gives CDR1 MNHNS, CDR2 SASEGT. V lost 2 bases and J lost 6; bases outside the gene matches: 3. The CDR3 nucleotides read TGTGCCAGCAGTGAATTTAGCGGGGGGGCCAATGAGCAGTTCTTC. Amino acid sequence: CASSEFSGGANEQFF.

This clone is large (0.1 to 1%) by share. The CDR3 loop is CASSPSGGATDTQYF. The CDR3, as DNA: TGTGCCAGCAGTCCTAGCGGGGGGGCCACAGATACGCAGTATTTT. The chain couples TRBV6-4 to TRBJ2-3, with 12 positions matching TRBD2. Germline loops: CDR1 MRHNA, CDR2 SNTAGT. CDR3 length: 15 amino acids. The trim removed 5 bases at V and 2 bases at J, leaving 2 bases unmatched.

The V and J genes are TRBV4-2 and TRBJ2-3; 12 bases are shared with TRBD2. The CDR3 runs 16 residues. Trimming removed 4 bases from V and 2 bases from J; junction bases left unmatched: 4. In germline, CDR1 is LGHNA, CDR2 YNFKEQ. This chain's CDR3 is CASSPRTSGNTDTQYF. The CDR3 bases are TGTGCCAGCAGCCCGCGGACTAGCGGGAACACAGATACGCAGTATTTT.

The chain recombines TRBV21-1 with TRBJ2-3; the table's D call of TRBD1 was not tested on the DNA. TRBV21-1 is classified as a pseudogene. The CDR3 runs to 13 residues. The CDR3 sequence is CASSKGARDTQYF. DNA of the CDR3: TGTGCCAGCAGCAAAGGGGCTCGAGATACGCAGTATTTT.

This chain uses TRBV30 with TRBJ1-2; D is unclear. CDR1 is GTSNPN and CDR2 is SVGIG in the germline V gene (reference sequence). This CDR3 spans 13 amino acids. Trimming stripped 5 bases from V and 6 bases from J, with 16 bases between. The chain's CDR3 is CAWPDPYRDGYTF. For the CDR3, the DNA is TGTGCCTGGCCAGATCCTTACAGAGATGGCTACACCTTC.

This rearrangement joins TRBV5-4 to TRBJ2-7; 9 positions match TRBD1. CDR1 SGHNT and CDR2 YYREEE come from the germline V gene (reference sequence). The CDR3 length is 16 residues. With V trimmed by 2 bases and J by 5 bases, 11 bases remained unmatched. This chain's CDR3 is CASSFTGGPFSNEQYF. CDR3 sequence (DNA): TGTGCCAGCAGCTTCACAGGGGGCCCGTTTAGTAACGAGCAGTACTTC.

This sequence joins TRBV4-2 and TRBJ2-2; 10 nucleotides line up with TRBD2. CDR1 and CDR2 (germline): LGHNA, YNFKEQ. Trimming took 5 bases from V and 0 from J; bases not matched to a gene: 3. The CDR3 sequence is 16 residues long. CDR3 residues: CASSFLAGANTGELFF. The CDR3 DNA follows: TGTGCCAGCAGCTTCCTAGCGGGGGCGAACACCGGGGAGCTGTTTTTT.

This clone was observed a single time. The chain combines TRBV18 with TRBJ2-1, with 8 bases identical to TRBD2. CDR1 KGHSH and CDR2 LQKENI come from the germline V gene. The length of the CDR3 is 16 residues. V lost 3 bases and J lost 4; bases outside the gene matches: 8. The CDR3: CASSPYQAGGYNEQFF. CDR3 sequence (DNA): TGTGCCAGCTCACCGTATCAGGCGGGGGGATACAATGAGCAGTTCTTC.

This chain links TRBV7-3 with TRBJ2-1; possible D gene TRBD2, 5 bases. From germline, CDR1 is SGHTA and CDR2 FQGTGA. This CDR3 has 14 residues. Trimming took 3 bases from V and 4 from J, leaving 10 bases between them. CDR3 sequence: CASSFASSYNEQFF. The CDR3 DNA reads as TGTGCCAGCAGCTTTGCTAGCAGTTACAATGAGCAGTTCTTC.